The 3 T cell receptor beta chains below were found in one sample sequenced in a study of identical twins' blood T cells. TCRdb reprocessed the 5' RACE reads with MiXCR, giving one entry per CDR3 protein. Among hundreds of thousands of distinct CDR3 sequences listed, roughly 27% were seen once. Specimen: PBMCs. The receptors derive from a woman aged 18 to 55 in good health.

The chain is built from TRBV7-9 and TRBJ1-4, with 7 positions matching TRBD1. Trimming at V came to 3 bases and at J to 5 bases, leaving 6 bases not matched to a gene. The CDR3 extends over 15 amino acids. Germline CDR1 is SEHNR and CDR2 is FQNEAQ (reference sequence). CDR3 amino acids: CASSLTRGRNEKLFF. CDR3 in DNA: TGTGCCAGCAGCTTGACCAGGGGGAGAAATGAAAAACTGTTTTTT.

This clonotype was observed at least ten times. The chain joins TRBV6-2 or TRBV6-3 to TRBJ2-3; no definite D call. Per the germline V gene, CDR1 is MNHEY and CDR2 is SVGEGT. V was trimmed by 6 bases and J by 3 bases, leaving 7 bases between them. This CDR3 is 12 amino acids long. The CDR3 nucleotides are TGTGCCAGCAGCCCTCGGACAGATACGCAGTATTTT. Translating gives CASSPRTDTQYF.

Concerning this clonotype itself: Being one base from a much bigger clone, this may be a read error. V gene TRBV29-1 combines with J gene TRBJ1-1; D uncertain. The V gene's germline CDR1 is SQVTM and CDR2 ANQGSEA. V dropped 3 bases and J dropped 3 bases, with 11 bases sitting between them. This CDR3 spans 13 amino acids. CDR3 amino acids: CSVDPGGDTEAFF. The CDR3 nucleotides are TGCAGCGTTGACCCGGGTGGGGACACTGAAGCTTTCTTT.